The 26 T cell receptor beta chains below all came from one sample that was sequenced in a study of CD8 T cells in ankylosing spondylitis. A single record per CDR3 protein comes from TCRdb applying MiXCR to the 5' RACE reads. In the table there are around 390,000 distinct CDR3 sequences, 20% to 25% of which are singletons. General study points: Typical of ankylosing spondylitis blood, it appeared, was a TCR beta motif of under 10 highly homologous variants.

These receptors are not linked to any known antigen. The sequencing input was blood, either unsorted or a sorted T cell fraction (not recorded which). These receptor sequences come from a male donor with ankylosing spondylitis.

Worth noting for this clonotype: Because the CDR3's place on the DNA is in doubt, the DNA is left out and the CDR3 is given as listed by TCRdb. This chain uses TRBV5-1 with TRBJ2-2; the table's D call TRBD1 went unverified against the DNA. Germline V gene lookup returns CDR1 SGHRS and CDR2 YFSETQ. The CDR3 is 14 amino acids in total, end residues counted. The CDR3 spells CASTGIRTPGSCFF.

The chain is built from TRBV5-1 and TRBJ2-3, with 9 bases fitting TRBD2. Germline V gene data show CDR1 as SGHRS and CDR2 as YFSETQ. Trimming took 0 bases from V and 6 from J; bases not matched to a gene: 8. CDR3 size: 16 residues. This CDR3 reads CASSLGISGRSDTQYF. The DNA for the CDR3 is TGCGCCAGCAGCTTGGGTATTAGCGGGAGATCGGATACGCAGTATTTT.

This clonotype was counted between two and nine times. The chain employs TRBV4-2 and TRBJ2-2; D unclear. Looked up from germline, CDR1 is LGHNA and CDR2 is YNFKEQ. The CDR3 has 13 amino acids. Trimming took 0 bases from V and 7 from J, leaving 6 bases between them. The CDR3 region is CASSQDRVGELFF. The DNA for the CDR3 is TGTGCCAGCAGCCAAGATCGCGTCGGGGAGCTGTTTTTT.

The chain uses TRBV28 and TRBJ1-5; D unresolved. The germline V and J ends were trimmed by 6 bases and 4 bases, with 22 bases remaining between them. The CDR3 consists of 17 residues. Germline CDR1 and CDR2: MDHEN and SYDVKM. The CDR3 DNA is TGTGCCAGCAGCTTTGTAGCAGGCCCCAACTTAAATCAGCCCCAGCATTTT. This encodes CASSFVAGPNLNQPQHF.

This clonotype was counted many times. CDR3: CASRLAGERGQVVSYNEQFF. CDR3 DNA sequence: TGTGCCAGCAGATTAGCGGGAGAGAGAGGCCAGGTAGTCTCCTACAATGAGCAGTTCTTC. The rearrangement uses TRBV6-2 or TRBV6-3 and TRBJ2-1, with 9 bases lining up with TRBD2. CDR3 length: 20 residues. V dropped 6 bases and J dropped 0; count of bases not matched to a gene: 18. Germline CDR1 is MNHEY and CDR2 is SVGEGT.

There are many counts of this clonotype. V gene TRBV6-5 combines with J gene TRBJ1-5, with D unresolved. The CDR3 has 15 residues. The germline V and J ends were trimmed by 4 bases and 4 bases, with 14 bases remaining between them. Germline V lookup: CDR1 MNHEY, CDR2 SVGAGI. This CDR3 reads CASSLISSMNQPQHF. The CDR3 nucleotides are TGTGCCAGCAGTTTAATCTCTTCAATGAATCAGCCCCAGCATTTT.

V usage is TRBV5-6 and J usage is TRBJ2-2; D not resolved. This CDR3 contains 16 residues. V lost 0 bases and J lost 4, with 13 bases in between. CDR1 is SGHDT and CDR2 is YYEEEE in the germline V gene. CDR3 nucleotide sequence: TGTGCCAGCAGCTTGGCACGCACAGCTTTCACCGGGGAGCTGTTTTTT. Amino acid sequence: CASSLARTAFTGELFF. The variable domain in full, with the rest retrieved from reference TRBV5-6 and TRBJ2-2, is DAGVTQSPTHLIKTRGQQVTLRCSPKSGHDTVSWYQQALGQGPQFIFQYYEEEERQRGNFPDRFSGHQFPNYSSELNVNALLLGDSALYLCASSLARTAFTGELFFGEGSRLTVL.

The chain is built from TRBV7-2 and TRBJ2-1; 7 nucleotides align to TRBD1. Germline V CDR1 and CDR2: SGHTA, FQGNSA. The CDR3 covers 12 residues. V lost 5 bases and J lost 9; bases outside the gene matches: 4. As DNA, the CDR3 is TGTGCCAGCAGCACAAACAGGGGTGAGCAGTTCTTC. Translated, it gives CASSTNRGEQFF. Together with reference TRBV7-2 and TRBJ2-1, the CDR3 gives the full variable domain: GAGVSQSPSNKVTEKGKDVELRCDPISGHTALYWYRQSLGQGLEFLIYFQGNSAPDKSGLPSDRFSAERTGGSVSTLTIQRTQQEDSAVYLCASSTNRGEQFFGPGTRLTVL.

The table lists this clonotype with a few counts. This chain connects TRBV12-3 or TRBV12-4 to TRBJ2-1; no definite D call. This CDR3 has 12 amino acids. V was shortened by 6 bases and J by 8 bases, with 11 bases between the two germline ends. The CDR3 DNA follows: TGTGCCAGCAGGCACATTATCTATGAGCAGTTCTTC. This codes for CASRHIIYEQFF.

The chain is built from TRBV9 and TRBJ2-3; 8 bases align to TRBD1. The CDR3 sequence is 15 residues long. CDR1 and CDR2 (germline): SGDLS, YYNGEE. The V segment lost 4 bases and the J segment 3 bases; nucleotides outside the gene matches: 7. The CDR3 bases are TGTGCCAGCAGCCGACAGGGGTTTTCTACAGATACGCAGTATTTT. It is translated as CASSRQGFSTDTQYF.

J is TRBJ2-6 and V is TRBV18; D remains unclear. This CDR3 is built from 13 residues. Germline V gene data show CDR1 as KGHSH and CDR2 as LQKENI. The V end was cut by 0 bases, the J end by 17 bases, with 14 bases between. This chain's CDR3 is CASSPPGGFSLTF. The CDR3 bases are TGTGCCAGCTCACCACCGGGTGGCTTTTCCTTGACTTTC.

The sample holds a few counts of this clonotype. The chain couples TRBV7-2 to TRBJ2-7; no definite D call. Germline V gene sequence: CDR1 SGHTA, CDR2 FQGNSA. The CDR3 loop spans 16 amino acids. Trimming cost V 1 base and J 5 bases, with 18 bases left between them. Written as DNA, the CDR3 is TGTGCCAGCAGCTTAGTTGGGCCGCGATCATTCGACGAGCAGTACTTC. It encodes CASSLVGPRSFDEQYF.

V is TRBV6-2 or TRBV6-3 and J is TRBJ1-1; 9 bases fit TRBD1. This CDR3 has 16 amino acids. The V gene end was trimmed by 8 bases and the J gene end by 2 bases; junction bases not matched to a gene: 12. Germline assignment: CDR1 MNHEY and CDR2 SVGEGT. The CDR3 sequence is CASRVGLGQGNTEAFF. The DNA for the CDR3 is TGTGCCAGCCGAGTTGGATTGGGACAGGGTAACACTGAAGCTTTCTTT.

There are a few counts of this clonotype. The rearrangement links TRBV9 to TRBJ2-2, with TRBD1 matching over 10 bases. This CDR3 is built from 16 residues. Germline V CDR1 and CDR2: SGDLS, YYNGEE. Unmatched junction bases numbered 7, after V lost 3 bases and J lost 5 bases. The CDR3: CASSATGTGDTGELFF. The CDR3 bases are TGTGCCAGCAGCGCCACCGGGACAGGGGATACCGGGGAGCTGTTTTTT. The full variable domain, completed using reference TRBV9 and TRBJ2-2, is DSGVTQTPKHLITATGQRVTLRCSPRSGDLSVYWYQQSLDQGLQFLIQYYNGEERAKGNILERFSAQQFPDLHSELNLSSLELGDSALYFCASSATGTGDTGELFFGEGSRLTVL.

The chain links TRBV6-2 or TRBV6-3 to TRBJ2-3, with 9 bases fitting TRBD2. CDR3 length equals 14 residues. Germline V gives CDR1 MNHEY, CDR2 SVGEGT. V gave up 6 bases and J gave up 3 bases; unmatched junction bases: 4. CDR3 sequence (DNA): TGTGCCAGCAGGGGTAGCGGGAGAACAGATACGCAGTATTTT. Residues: CASRGSGRTDTQYF.

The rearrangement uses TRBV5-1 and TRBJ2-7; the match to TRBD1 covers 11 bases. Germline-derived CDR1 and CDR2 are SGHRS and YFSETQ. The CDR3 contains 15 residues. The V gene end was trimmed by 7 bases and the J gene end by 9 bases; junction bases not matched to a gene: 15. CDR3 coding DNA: TGCGCCAGCTCCCCGCCAGGACAGGGGGCAGGGGGGCAGTACTTC. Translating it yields CASSPPGQGAGGQYF.

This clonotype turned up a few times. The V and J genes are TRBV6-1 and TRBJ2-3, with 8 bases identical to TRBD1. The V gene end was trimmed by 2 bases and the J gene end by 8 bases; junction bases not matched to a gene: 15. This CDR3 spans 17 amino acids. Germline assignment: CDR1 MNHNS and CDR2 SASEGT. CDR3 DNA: TGTGCCAGCAGTGAAACAAGTCCCGGGACAGGAAGAGCTACGCAGTATTTT. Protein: CASSETSPGTGRATQYF.

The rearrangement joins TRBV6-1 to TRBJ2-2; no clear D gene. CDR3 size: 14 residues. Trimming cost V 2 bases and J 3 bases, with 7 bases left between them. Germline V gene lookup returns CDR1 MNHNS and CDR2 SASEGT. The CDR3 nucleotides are TGTGCCAGCAGTGAACAGAGACACACCGGGGAGCTGTTTTTT. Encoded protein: CASSEQRHTGELFF.

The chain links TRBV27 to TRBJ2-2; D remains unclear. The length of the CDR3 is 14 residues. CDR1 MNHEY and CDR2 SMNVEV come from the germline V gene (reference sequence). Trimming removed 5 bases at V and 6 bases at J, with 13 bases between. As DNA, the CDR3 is TGTGCCAGCAGTGTCGGGCCCCAGGCCGGGGAGCTGTTTTTT. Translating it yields CASSVGPQAGELFF.

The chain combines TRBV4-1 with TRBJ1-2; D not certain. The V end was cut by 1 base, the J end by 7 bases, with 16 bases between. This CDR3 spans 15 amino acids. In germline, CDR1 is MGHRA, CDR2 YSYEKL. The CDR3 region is CASSQVLGSGVGYTF. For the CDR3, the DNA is TGCGCCAGCAGCCAAGTGCTAGGAAGTGGGGTTGGCTACACCTTC.

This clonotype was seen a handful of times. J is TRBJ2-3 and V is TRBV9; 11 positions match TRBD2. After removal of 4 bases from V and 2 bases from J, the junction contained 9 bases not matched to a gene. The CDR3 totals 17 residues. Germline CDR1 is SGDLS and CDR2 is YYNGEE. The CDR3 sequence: CASSITPSGRSTDTQYF. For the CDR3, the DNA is TGTGCCAGCAGCATTACCCCTAGCGGGAGGTCCACAGATACGCAGTATTTT. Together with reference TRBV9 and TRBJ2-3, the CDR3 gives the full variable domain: DSGVTQTPKHLITATGQRVTLRCSPRSGDLSVYWYQQSLDQGLQFLIQYYNGEERAKGNILERFSAQQFPDLHSELNLSSLELGDSALYFCASSITPSGRSTDTQYFGPGTRLTVL.

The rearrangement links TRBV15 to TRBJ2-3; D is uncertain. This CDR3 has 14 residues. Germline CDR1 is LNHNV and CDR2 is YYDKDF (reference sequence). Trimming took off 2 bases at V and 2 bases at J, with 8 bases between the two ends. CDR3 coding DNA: TGTGCCACCAGCAGATTCCCTAACACAGATACGCAGTATTTT. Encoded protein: CATSRFPNTDTQYF.

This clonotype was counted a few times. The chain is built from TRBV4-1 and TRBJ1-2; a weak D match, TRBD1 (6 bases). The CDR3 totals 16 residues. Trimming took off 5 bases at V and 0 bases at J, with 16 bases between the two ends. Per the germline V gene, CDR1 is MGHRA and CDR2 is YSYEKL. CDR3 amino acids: CASSEVPGHPNYGYTF. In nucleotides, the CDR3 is TGCGCCAGCAGCGAAGTGCCGGGACACCCTAACTATGGCTACACCTTC.

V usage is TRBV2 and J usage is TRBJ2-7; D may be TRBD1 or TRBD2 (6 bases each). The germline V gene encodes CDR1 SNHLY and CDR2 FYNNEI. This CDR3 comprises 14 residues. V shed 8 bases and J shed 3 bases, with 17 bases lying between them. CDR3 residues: CASEGGGTSYEQYF. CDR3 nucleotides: TGTGCCAGCGAGGGGGGCGGGACGAGCTACGAGCAGTACTTC.

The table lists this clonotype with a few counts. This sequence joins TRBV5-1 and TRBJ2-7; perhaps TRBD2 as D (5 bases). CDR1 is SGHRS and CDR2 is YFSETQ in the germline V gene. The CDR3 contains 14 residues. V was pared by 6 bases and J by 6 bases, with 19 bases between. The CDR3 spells CASNSGREVSEQYF. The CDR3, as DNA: TGCGCCAGCAACAGCGGCAGAGAAGTTTCCGAGCAGTACTTC.

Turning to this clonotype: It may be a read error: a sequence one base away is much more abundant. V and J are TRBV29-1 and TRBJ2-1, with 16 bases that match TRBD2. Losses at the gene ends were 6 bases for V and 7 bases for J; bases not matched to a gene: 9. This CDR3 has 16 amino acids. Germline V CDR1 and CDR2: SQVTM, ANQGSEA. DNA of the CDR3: TGCAGCGTGGCGGGACTAGCGGGAGGGCCTGCGAATGAGCAGTTCTTC. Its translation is CSVAGLAGGPANEQFF.